This is a list of T cell receptor beta chains from one sample in a study of cytotoxic CD8 clonotypes in ibrutinib-treated CLL. Sequencing used immunoSEQ multiplex PCR; TCRdb keeps in-frame clones, though not all of them. Of about 160,000 clones listed, more than 65% are singletons. The sequencing used PBMCs, collected after 12 months of ibrutinib treatment. The source of these receptors is a human donor with chronic lymphocytic leukemia. Both conserved end residues are part of each CDR3. The D gene is left open where the match is weak. Rows may omit the clone size; those that give it use once, few, many or a size class.

TGTGCCAGCAGCTTAAATGGAGAGAACACCGGGGAGCTGTTTTTT | CASSLNGENTGELFF | - | - | TRBJ2-2 | TRBV7-6
TGTGCCAGCGGCGTCCCACTCTTAGCGAGTAAGGCCCCCAGCGGGGAGCTGTTTTTT | CASGVPLLASKAPSGELFF | - | - | TRBJ2-2 | TRBV7-9
TGTGCCAGCAGTTTACAGGTACTGGGCGGCAACGTCCTGACTTTC | CASSLQVLGGNVLTF | - | - | TRBJ2-6 | TRBV2
TGTGCCAGCAGTGCGGGGCTGCCGGGGACCGGGGAGCTGTTTTTT | CASSAGLPGTGELFF | - | - | TRBJ2-2 | TRBV2
TGTGCCAGCAGCCGCCCGATTACTGAAGCTTTCTTT | CASSRPITEAFF | - | - | TRBJ1-1 | TRBV6-1
TGTGCCAGCAGCTCCCCCTCTCAGGGGGCGGAGAACTATGGCTACACCTTC | CASSSPSQGAENYGYTF | once | TRBD1 | TRBJ1-2 | TRBV5-4
TGTGCCAGTAGTTCATTACAGGGGTTGTTCACTGAAGCTTTCTTT | CASSSLQGLFTEAFF | - | TRBD1 | TRBJ1-1 | TRBV19
TGTGCCAGCAGCAAAGGGGTGGTAGACGGCGAGCAGTACTTC | CASSKGVVDGEQYF | few | - | TRBJ2-7 | TRBV21-1
TGTGCCAGCACGCCCGGGACAGGGACGTCAGCCCCAGCATTT | CASTPGTGTSAPAF | - | TRBD1 | TRBJ1-5 | TRBV7-3
TGTGCCAGCACCCAAGGCCGGTTAGAAGAGACCCAGTACTTC | CASTQGRLEETQYF | - | - | TRBJ2-5 | TRBV7-9
TGTGCCAGCTCACTTACAGGGGGCCTTCAGGGCTACACCTTC | CASSLTGGLQGYTF | - | TRBD1 | TRBJ1-2 | TRBV18
TGTGCCAGCAGCTTACCTAGCGGGGGGACAGATACGCAGTATTTT | CASSLPSGGTDTQYF | - | TRBD2 | TRBJ2-3 | TRBV7-9
TGTGCCTGGAGTTACCGAAGGCAGACAGGAGACAACTACGAGCAGTACTTC | CAWSYRRQTGDNYEQYF | - | - | TRBJ2-7 | TRBV30
TGTGCCAGTAGTACCGCGAAAAATCAGCCCCAGCATTTT | CASSTAKNQPQHF | - | - | TRBJ1-5 | TRBV19
TGTGCCAGCAGCATCGGGACAGGGCAATGGGATACGCAGTATTTT | CASSIGTGQWDTQYF | - | TRBD1 | TRBJ2-3 | TRBV5-4